The 20 T cell receptor beta chains reported below all come from one sample, sequenced in a study of siplizumab effects on memory and regulatory T cells. Assay used: immunoSEQ multiplex PCR; TCRdb lists only in-frame clones, some missing. The data show about 60,000 clones, less than 85% seen once. Sequenced: memory CD4+ T cells sorted from blood. Every receptor here comes from a human donor in good health.

CDR3: CASSQTGLDQETQYF. DNA for the CDR3: TGTGCCAGCAGCCAAACGGGACTGGACCAAGAGACCCAGTACTTC. This chain joins TRBV4-2 and TRBJ2-5; D is perhaps TRBD2 (6 bases). This CDR3 has 15 amino acids. V lost 2 bases to trimming and J lost 0 bases, with 10 bases between them. Germline CDR1 reads LGHNA; CDR2 reads YNFKEQ.

The V gene is TRBV5-1, the J gene TRBJ2-2; no reliable D call. The CDR3 has 14 residues. Between the trimmed V and J ends, which lost 0 bases and 8 bases, there was a span of 11 bases. The V gene's germline CDR1 is SGHRS and CDR2 YFSETQ. The CDR3 region is CASSLGEDGGELFF. The DNA for the CDR3 is TGCGCCAGCAGCTTGGGAGAGGACGGAGGGGAGCTGTTTTTT.

This clone was detected only once. The V call is TRBV18, the J call TRBJ1-1; possibly TRBD1 for D (5 bases). The CDR3 extends over 12 amino acids. V was clipped by 4 bases and J by 5 bases, with 8 bases between them. Germline lookup yields CDR1 KGHSH and CDR2 LQKENI. The CDR3 reads CASSHPGTEAFF. The CDR3 DNA reads TGTGCCAGCTCACATCCAGGGACTGAAGCTTTCTTT.

The rearrangement uses TRBV5-6 and TRBJ2-7; no reliable D call. Deletions cut 0 bases from V and 2 bases from J, with 6 bases between. The CDR3 is made up of 13 amino acids. Germline V gene data show CDR1 as SGHDT and CDR2 as YYEEEE. This CDR3 reads CASSLEFAYEQYF. Written as DNA, the CDR3 is TGTGCCAGCAGCTTGGAGTTCGCCTACGAGCAGTACTTC.

The CDR3 DNA follows: TGCGCCAGCGGCGTCCTCGGGACAGTCTCCTACGAGCAGTACTTC. This translates into CASGVLGTVSYEQYF. This sequence joins TRBV5-1 and TRBJ2-7; 7 nucleotides agree with TRBD1. Trimming removed 7 bases from V and 0 bases from J; junction bases left unmatched: 10. Per germline, CDR1 SGHRS and CDR2 YFSETQ. This CDR3 is 15 amino acids long.

CDR3 in amino acids: CASSVGRDRNTIYF. CDR3 bases: TGTGCCAGCAGCGTAGGACGGGACAGAAACACCATATATTTT. The V and J genes are TRBV9 and TRBJ1-3; D is possibly TRBD1 (6 bases). Trimming pared 0 bases from V and 5 bases from J, leaving 9 bases between. CDR3 length: 14 residues. From germline, CDR1 is SGDLS and CDR2 YYNGEE. The full variable domain, rest sourced from reference TRBV9 and TRBJ1-3, is DSGVTQTPKHLITATGQRVTLRCSPRSGDLSVYWYQQSLDQGLQFLIQYYNGEERAKGNILERFSAQQFPDLHSELNLSSLELGDSALYFCASSVGRDRNTIYFGEGSWLTVV.

This clone was seen only a few times. The chain carries TRBV7-9 and TRBJ2-2, with 7 nucleotides matching TRBD2. V shed 6 bases and J 1 base; nucleotides not matched to a gene: 8. The CDR3 sequence is 16 residues long. Germline assignment: CDR1 SEHNR and CDR2 FQNEAQ (reference sequence). The CDR3 DNA follows: TGTGCCAGCAGTTTTGCCGGGACTAAGAACACCGGGGAGCTGTTTTTT. Its protein product is CASSFAGTKNTGELFF.

This chain links TRBV6-1 with TRBJ2-5; a possible D gene is TRBD1 (6 bases). Germline V gene sequence: CDR1 MNHNS, CDR2 SASEGT. V dropped 7 bases and J dropped 5 bases, with 14 bases sitting between them. CDR3 length: 13 amino acids. As DNA, the CDR3 is TGTGCCAGCACCTGGGGACATCGGGAGACCCAGTACTTC. This codes for CASTWGHRETQYF.

The chain uses TRBV7-6 and TRBJ1-2, with 11 bases aligning to TRBD1. The ends lost 0 bases at V and 7 bases at J; junction bases unmatched: 4. The CDR3 loop spans 15 amino acids. Germline V gene sequence: CDR1 SGHVS, CDR2 FNYEAQ. In nucleotides, the CDR3 is TGTGCCAGCAGCTTAGCCGGACAGGGGGCCCTTGGCTACACCTTC. Its translation: CASSLAGQGALGYTF.

The gene calls are TRBV6-5 and TRBJ2-7; 8 bases are shared with TRBD1. Unmatched junction bases numbered 8, after V lost 3 bases and J lost 7 bases. Germline loops: CDR1 MNHEY, CDR2 SVGAGI. This CDR3 is built from 14 residues. The CDR3 region is CASSYPAGGGEQYF. As DNA, the CDR3 is TGTGCCAGCAGTTATCCAGCAGGGGGCGGGGAGCAGTACTTC.

The chain uses TRBV7-3 and TRBJ2-2; 8 nucleotides match TRBD1. Germline CDR1 SGHTA, CDR2 FQGTGA. The CDR3 contains 16 residues. V lost 5 bases, J lost 1 base, and 6 bases stayed unmatched. CDR3 coding DNA: TGTGCCAGCAGCAAGACAGGGGACAGGAACACCGGGGAGCTGTTTTTT. Protein product: CASSKTGDRNTGELFF.

V gene TRBV5-1 combines with J gene TRBJ1-1; D unresolved. The V gene lost 1 base and the J gene lost 11 bases, with 18 bases spanning the gap. Germline values: CDR1 SGHRS, CDR2 YFSETQ. The CDR3 sequence is 14 residues long. The CDR3: CASSLSPGVRNAFF. Here the CDR3 DNA reads TGCGCCAGCAGCTTGAGTCCCGGGGTAAGGAACGCTTTCTTT.

This rearrangement joins TRBV5-4 to TRBJ2-5; D tentatively reads TRBD1 or TRBD2 (7 bases each). V was cut by 4 bases and J by 6 bases, with 19 bases left in between. From germline, CDR1 is SGHNT and CDR2 YYREEE (reference sequence). This CDR3 comprises 15 residues. This CDR3 is CASSQGGQRDQTQYF. CDR3 coding DNA: TGTGCCAGCAGCCAGGGGGGACAGCGGGATCAGACCCAGTACTTC.

The chain has TRBV6-5 and TRBJ1-5, with TRBD1 as a possible D gene (6 bases). Germline CDR1 reads MNHEY; CDR2 reads SVGAGI. The CDR3 covers 14 residues. V was shortened by 5 bases and J by 5 bases, with 13 bases between the two germline ends. CDR3 sequence: CASSLGGADQPQHF. CDR3 DNA sequence: TGTGCCAGCAGTCTCGGGGGGGCCGATCAGCCCCAGCATTTT.

The V call is TRBV15, the J call TRBJ2-7, with D perhaps matching TRBD1 or TRBD2 (5 bases each). The germline CDR1 and CDR2 sequences are LNHNV and YYDKDF (reference sequence). The CDR3 is 14 residues long. V gave up 3 bases and J gave up 9 bases, with 18 bases separating them. CDR3 DNA sequence: TGTGCCACCAGCAGGGCCGGGACCCCGGACGGGCAGTACTTC. Protein product: CATSRAGTPDGQYF.

This clone was counted between two and nine times. The chain is built from TRBV7-8 and TRBJ1-1; D is undetermined. Germline values: CDR1 SGHVS, CDR2 FQNEAQ. This CDR3 has 16 residues. Trimming took 1 base from V and 3 from J, leaving 15 bases between them. The CDR3 loop reads CASSLGEGFWDTEAFF. DNA for the CDR3: TGTGCCAGCAGCTTAGGGGAGGGATTTTGGGACACTGAAGCTTTCTTT.

The chain links TRBV2 to TRBJ2-7; 8 nucleotides align to TRBD1. The germline V gene has CDR1 SNHLY and CDR2 FYNNEI. The J segment lost 2 bases and the V segment lost 6 bases, leaving 6 bases of the junction unmatched. The CDR3 totals 14 residues. CDR3 sequence (DNA): TGTGCCAGCAGGGACAGGGACGGGGCCTACGAGCAGTACTTC. This translates into CASRDRDGAYEQYF.

This clone was found once. The chain joins TRBV5-5 to TRBJ2-3; D is unresolved. This CDR3 is 13 amino acids long. Looked up from germline, CDR1 is SGHKS and CDR2 is YYEKEE (reference sequence). Trimming removed 6 bases at V and 5 bases at J, with 13 bases between. The CDR3 DNA is TGTGCCAGCACCCAACCCTCCCTAGATACGCAGTATTTT. Amino acid sequence: CASTQPSLDTQYF.

The CDR3, as DNA: TGTGCCAGCAGTATCCTTACACCCTACCACGAGCAGTACTTC. It encodes CASSILTPYHEQYF. V gene TRBV6-4 combines with J gene TRBJ2-7, with unresolved D. In germline, CDR1 is MRHNA, CDR2 SNTAGT. The CDR3 loop spans 14 amino acids. Trimming removed 5 bases at V and 5 bases at J, with 16 bases between.

The gene calls are TRBV7-8 and TRBJ2-1, with 7 bases lining up with TRBD2. Germline loops: CDR1 SGHVS, CDR2 FQNEAQ. With 5 bases clipped from V and 6 bases from J, the junction kept 10 bases outside the gene matches. CDR3 size: 15 residues. The CDR3 reads CASSQLASVFNEQFF. The CDR3 DNA sequence: TGTGCCAGCAGCCAACTAGCGTCGGTCTTCAATGAGCAGTTCTTC.